This T cell receptor beta chain was profiled in a study of blood T cell repertoires in COVID-19. Study processing details: It was from reference gene primer amplification that nucleated cell counts were estimated. Produced via immunoSEQ multiplex PCR; TCRdb's table is partial and in-frame only. V, J and clone size were drawn from that table, and D and trimming were deduced from the DNA. The repertoire consists of some 380,000 clones, with roughly 90% occurring once and the leading ten covering approximately 6.2%. The CDR3 contains 15 residues. The trim removed 6 bases at V and 5 bases at J, leaving 6 bases unmatched. CDR1 and CDR2 from the germline V gene are MNHEY and SVGAGI.

The rearrangement joins TRBV6-5 to TRBJ2-2; TRBD1 matches at 10 bases. Sequencing was performed on peripheral blood. This TCR came from a man aged 18 to 30 with active or convalescent COVID-19. CDR3 DNA sequence: TGTGCCAGCAGCAGGGACAGGGGCGGGACCGGGGAGCTGTTTTTT. Its translation is CASSRDRGGTGELFF.